This T cell receptor beta chain was found in a study of cytomegalovirus exposure and HLA in healthy donors. The CDR3 has 12 amino acids. Trimming shortened V by 4 bases and J by 5 bases, and 9 bases separated the two germline ends. Germline loops: CDR1 MDHEN, CDR2 SYDVKM. Findings of the study overall: In an earlier analysis, in roughly 580 donors, most V segments appeared productive either ~90% or ~30% of the time. Across donors, presence/absence analyses took sequencing depth to be roughly uniform.

Researchers ran the PCR with 60 Vbeta and 13 Jbeta primers. Repertoires were generated with immunoSEQ multiplex PCR, while TCRdb's copy carries only in-frame clones and drops some. The table includes approximately 90,000 clones, 65% to 80% detected once. About this clone itself: The antigen is undetermined.

The material sequenced was PBMCs. This TCR was sampled from a woman aged 45-65 years in good health and CMV-seropositive. The V and J genes are TRBV28 and TRBJ2-7; TRBD1 is a possible D gene (5 bases). The CDR3 region is CASSWGKNEQYF. Written as DNA, the CDR3 is TGTGCCAGCAGTTGGGGCAAGAACGAGCAGTACTTC. The full variable domain, completed using reference TRBV28 and TRBJ2-7, is DVKVTQSSRYLVKRTGEKVFLECVQDMDHENMFWYRQDPGLGLRLIYFSYDVKMKEKGDIPEGYSVSREKKERFSLILESASTNQTSMYLCASSWGKNEQYFGPGTRLTVT.